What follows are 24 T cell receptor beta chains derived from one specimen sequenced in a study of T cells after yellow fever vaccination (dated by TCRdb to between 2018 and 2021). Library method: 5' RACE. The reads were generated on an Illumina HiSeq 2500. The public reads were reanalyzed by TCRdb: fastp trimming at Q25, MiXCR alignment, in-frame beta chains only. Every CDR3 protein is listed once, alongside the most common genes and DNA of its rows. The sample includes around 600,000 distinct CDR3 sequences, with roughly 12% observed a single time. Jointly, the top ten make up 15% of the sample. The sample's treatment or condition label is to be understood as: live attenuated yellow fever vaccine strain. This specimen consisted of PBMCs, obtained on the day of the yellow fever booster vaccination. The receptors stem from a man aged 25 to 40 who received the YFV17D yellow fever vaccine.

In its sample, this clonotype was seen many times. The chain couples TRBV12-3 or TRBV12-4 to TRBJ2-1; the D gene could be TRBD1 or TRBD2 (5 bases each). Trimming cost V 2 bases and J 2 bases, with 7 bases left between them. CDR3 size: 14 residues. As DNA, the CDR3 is TGTGCCAGCAGTTTAACGGGACCCTACAATGAGCAGTTCTTC. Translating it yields CASSLTGPYNEQFF.

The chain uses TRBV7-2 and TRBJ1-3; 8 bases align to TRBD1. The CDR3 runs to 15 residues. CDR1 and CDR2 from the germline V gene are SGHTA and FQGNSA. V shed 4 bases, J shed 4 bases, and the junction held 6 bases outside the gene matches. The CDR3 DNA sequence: TGTGCCAGCAGCTCTCAACAGGGGGTCGGAAACACCATATATTTT. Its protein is CASSSQQGVGNTIYF. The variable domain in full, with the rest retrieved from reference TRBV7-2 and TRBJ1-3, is GAGVSQSPSNKVTEKGKDVELRCDPISGHTALYWYRQSLGQGLEFLIYFQGNSAPDKSGLPSDRFSAERTGGSVSTLTIQRTQQEDSAVYLCASSSQQGVGNTIYFGEGSWLTVV.

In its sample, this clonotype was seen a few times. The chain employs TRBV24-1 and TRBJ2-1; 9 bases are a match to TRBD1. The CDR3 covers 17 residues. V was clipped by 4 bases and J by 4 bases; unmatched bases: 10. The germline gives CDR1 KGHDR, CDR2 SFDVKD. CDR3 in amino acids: CATSDSQDRGVYNEQFF. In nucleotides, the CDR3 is TGTGCCACCAGTGACTCCCAGGACAGGGGCGTTTACAATGAGCAGTTCTTC.

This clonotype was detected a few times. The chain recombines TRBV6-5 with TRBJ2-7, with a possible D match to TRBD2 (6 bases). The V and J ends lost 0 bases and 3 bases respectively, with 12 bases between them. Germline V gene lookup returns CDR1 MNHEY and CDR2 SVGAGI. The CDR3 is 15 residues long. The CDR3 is CASSYSGGSRYEQYF. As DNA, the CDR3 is TGTGCCAGCAGTTACTCGGGAGGCTCTCGCTACGAGCAGTACTTC.

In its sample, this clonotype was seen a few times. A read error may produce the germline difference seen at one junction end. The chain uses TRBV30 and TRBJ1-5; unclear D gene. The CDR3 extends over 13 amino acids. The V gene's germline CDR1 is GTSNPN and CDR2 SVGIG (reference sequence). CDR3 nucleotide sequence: TGTGCATGGACCCTAGATAGCAATCAGCCCCAGCATTTT. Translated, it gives CAWTLDSNQPQHF.

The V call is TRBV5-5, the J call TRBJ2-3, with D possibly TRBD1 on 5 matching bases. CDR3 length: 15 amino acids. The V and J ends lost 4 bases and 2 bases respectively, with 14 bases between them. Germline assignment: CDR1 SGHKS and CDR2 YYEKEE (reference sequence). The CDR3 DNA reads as TGTGCCAGCAGCCGATACACAGGAATCACAGATACGCAGTATTTT. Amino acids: CASSRYTGITDTQYF.

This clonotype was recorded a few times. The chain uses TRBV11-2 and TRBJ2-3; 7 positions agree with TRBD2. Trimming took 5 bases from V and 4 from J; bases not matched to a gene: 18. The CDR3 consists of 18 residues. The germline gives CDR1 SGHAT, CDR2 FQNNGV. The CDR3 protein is CASSPRAGWLAESDTQYF. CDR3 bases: TGTGCCAGCAGCCCCAGGGCGGGATGGCTAGCGGAATCAGATACGCAGTATTTT.

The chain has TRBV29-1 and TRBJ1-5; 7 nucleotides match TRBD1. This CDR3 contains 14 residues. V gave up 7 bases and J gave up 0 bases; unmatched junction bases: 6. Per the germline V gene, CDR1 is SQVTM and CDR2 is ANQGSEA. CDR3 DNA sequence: TGCAGCGCCTTCACAGGGGATAGCAATCAGCCCCAGCATTTT. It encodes CSAFTGDSNQPQHF.

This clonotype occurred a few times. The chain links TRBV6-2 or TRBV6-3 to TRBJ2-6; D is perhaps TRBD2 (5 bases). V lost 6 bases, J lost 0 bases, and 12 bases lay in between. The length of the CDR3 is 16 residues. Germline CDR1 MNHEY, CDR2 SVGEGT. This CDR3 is CASSPPSGSGANVLTF. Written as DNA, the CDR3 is TGTGCCAGCAGCCCCCCGAGCGGCTCTGGGGCCAACGTCCTGACTTTC.

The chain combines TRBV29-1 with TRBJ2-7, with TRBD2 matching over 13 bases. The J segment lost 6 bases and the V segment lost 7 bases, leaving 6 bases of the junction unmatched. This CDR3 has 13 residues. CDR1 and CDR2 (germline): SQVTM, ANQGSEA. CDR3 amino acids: CSGRTSGRSEQYF. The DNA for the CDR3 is TGCAGCGGCCGGACTAGCGGGAGATCCGAGCAGTACTTC.

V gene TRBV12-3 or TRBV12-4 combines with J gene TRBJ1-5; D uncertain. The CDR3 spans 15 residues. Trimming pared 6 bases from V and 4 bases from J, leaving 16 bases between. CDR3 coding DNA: TGTGCCAGCAGCTACTTGCCCAATCCGAATCAGCCCCAGCATTTT. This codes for CASSYLPNPNQPQHF.

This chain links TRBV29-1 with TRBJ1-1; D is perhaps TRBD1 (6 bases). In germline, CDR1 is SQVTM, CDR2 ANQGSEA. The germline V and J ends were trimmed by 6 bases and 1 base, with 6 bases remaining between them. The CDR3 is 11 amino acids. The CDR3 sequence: CSVQGNTEAFF. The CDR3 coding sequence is TGCAGCGTACAGGGGAACACTGAAGCTTTCTTT.

CDR3 DNA sequence: TGCGCCAGCAGCTCCATGGGGCCTCCCGGGGAGCTGTTTTTT. Amino acid sequence: CASSSMGPPGELFF. V gene TRBV5-1 combines with J gene TRBJ2-2; weak D call: TRBD1 (5 bases). Germline V lookup: CDR1 SGHRS, CDR2 YFSETQ. Trimming left V 3 bases short and J 6 bases short, with 12 bases between. The CDR3 is 14 amino acids.

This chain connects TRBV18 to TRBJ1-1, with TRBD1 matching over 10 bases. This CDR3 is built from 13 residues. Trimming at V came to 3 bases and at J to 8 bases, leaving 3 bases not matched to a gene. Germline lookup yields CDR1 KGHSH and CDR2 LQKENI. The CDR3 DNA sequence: TGTGCCAGCTCACCCCTGGACAGGGGGGAAGCTTTCTTT. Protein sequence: CASSPLDRGEAFF.

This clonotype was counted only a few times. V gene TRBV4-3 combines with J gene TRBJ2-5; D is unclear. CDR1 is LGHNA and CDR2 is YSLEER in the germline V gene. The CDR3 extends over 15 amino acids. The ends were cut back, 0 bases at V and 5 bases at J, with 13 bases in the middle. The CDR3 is CASSQDYSFLETQYF. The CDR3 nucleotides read TGCGCCAGCAGCCAAGATTACAGCTTCCTTGAGACCCAGTACTTC.

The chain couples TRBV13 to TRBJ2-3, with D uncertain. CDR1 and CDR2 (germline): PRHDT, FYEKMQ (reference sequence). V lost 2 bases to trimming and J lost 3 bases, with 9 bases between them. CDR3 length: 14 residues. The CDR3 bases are TGTGCCAGCAGCTTACCCCCTCGGACAGATACGCAGTATTTT. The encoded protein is CASSLPPRTDTQYF.

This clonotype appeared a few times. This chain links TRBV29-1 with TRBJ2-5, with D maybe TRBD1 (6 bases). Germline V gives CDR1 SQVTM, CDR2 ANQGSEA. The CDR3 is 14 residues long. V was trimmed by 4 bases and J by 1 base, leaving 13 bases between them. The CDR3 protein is CSVVPGAPQETQYF. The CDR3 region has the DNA TGCAGCGTTGTCCCAGGGGCTCCCCAAGAGACCCAGTACTTC.

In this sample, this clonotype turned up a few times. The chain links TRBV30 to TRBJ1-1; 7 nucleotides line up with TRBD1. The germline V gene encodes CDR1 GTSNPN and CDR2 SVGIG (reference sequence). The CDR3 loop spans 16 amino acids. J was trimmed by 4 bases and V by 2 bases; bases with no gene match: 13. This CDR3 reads CAWSPIRQGRFTEAFF. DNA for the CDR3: TGTGCCTGGAGTCCTATCCGACAGGGAAGGTTCACTGAAGCTTTCTTT.

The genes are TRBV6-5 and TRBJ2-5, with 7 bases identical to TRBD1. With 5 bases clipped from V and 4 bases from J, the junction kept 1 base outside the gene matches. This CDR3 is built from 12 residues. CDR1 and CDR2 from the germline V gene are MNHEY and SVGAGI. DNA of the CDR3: TGTGCCAGCAGTAACAGGGGAGAGACCCAGTACTTC. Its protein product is CASSNRGETQYF.

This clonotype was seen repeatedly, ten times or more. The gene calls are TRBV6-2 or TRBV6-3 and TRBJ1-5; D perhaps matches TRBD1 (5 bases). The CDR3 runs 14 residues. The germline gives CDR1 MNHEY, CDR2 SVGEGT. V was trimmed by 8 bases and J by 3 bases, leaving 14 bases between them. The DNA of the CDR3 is TGTGCCAGCGGACCGGGGGGTTACAATCAGCCCCAGCATTTT. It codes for CASGPGGYNQPQHF.

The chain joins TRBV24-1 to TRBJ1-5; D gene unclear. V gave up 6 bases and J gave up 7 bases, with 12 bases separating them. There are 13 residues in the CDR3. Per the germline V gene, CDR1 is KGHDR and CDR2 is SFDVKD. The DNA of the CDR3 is TGTGCCACCAGTTTAAACGGTGAACAGCCCCAGCATTTT. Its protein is CATSLNGEQPQHF.

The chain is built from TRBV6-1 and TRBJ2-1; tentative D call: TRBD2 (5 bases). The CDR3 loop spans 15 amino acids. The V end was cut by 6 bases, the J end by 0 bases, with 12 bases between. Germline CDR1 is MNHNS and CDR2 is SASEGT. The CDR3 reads CASSAASSSYNEQFF. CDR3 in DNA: TGTGCCAGCAGCGCTGCTAGCAGCTCCTACAATGAGCAGTTCTTC.

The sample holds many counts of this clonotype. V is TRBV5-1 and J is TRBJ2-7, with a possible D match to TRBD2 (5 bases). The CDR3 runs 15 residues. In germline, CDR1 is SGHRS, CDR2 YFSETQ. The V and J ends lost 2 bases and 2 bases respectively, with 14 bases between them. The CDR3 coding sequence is TGCGCCAGCAGCTTCCTCGAAGTGGGAGCCTACGAGCAGTACTTC. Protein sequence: CASSFLEVGAYEQYF.

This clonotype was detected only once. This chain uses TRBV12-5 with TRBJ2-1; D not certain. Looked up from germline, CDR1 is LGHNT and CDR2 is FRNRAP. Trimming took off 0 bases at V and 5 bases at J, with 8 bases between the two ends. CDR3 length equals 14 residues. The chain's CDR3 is CASGLVDTDNEQFF. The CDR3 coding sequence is TGTGCTAGTGGTTTGGTTGACACCGACAATGAGCAGTTCTTC.